This T cell receptor (beta chain) was captured in a study of T-cell reconstitution after alpha-beta-depleted transplantation in children. V lost 5 bases and J lost 1; bases outside the gene matches: 9. Per the germline V gene, CDR1 is SQVTM and CDR2 is ANQGSEA. CDR3 length: 16 amino acids. Researchers prepared the TCRbeta library using unique molecular identifiers, the study reports. Using its own MiXCR run on the PCR reads, TCRdb lists one record per CDR3 protein. The table lists 350,000 to 450,000 distinct CDR3 sequences, about 20% of them singletons. This clonotype was seen repeatedly, ten times or more.

This receptor was obtained from a human donor who donated a stem cell graft to a child with acute myeloid leukemia. The sequenced sample was PBMCs from the stem cell graft donor, obtained from the stem cell graft. This chain joins TRBV29-1 and TRBJ2-1, with TRBD2 identical over 9 bases. CDR3 sequence (DNA): TGCAGCGTTCATAGCGGGAGATCGGGGTCCTACAATGAGCAGTTCTTC. It codes for CSVHSGRSGSYNEQFF.